A single sample gave rise to the 20 T cell receptor beta chains below, sequenced in a study of tumor-infiltrating lymphocytes in primary liver carcinoma. From roughly 470 ng total RNA, TCR beta cDNA was generated with a primer in the constant region. ARM-PCR, slightly modified, supplied the TCR beta libraries through three nested multiplex PCR rounds. Running roughly 10 cycles apiece, the first two PCR rounds relied on TRBV1-TRBV30 forward primers together with a C-beta reverse primer. Each CDR3 protein gets one entry after TCRdb re-called the multiplex PCR reads with MiXCR. The data contain about 180,000 distinct CDR3 sequences, approximately 60% of them singletons. The source of the blood RNA was unsorted whole blood, and germline DNA was extracted as well. The sequenced sample consisted of peripheral blood. The source of these receptors is a man aged 40-55 years with primary liver carcinoma and hepatitis B virus infection.

As regards this clonotype: The junction does not match germline at one end; this may be a read error. The chain recombines TRBV4-2 with TRBJ1-3, with unresolved D. This CDR3 contains 16 residues. Per the germline V gene, CDR1 is LGHNA and CDR2 is YNFKEQ. CDR3 nucleotides: TGTGCCAGCAGTCAAGCCCCCGGGCGGTATGGAAACACCATATATTTT. It yields the protein CASSQAPGRYGNTIYF.

Comments on this clonotype: Since no conserved phenylalanine or tryptophan closes the CDR3, a read error is the likely cause. The gene calls are TRBV7-8 and TRBJ2-2; D is unclear. From germline, CDR1 is SGHVS and CDR2 FQNEAQ. The CDR3 is 14 amino acids. CDR3 nucleotide sequence: TGTGCCAGCAGCTTGTCCGGCCAAACCGAGGAGCTGTTTTCT. Translated, it gives CASSLSGQTEELFS.

A remark on this clonotype: Mismatch with germline at one junction end may stem from a read error. The rearrangement joins TRBV12-3 or TRBV12-4 to TRBJ1-5, with a tentative D call TRBD1 (5 bases). The CDR3 is 15 amino acids. CDR3 in DNA: TGTACCAGCAGTATCAGACAGAATAGCAATCAGCCACAGCATTTT. Translation: CTSSIRQNSNQPQHF.

The chain uses TRBV10-3 and TRBJ2-3, with D possibly being TRBD1 (5 bases). The CDR3 length is 12 residues. Looked up from germline, CDR1 is ENHRY and CDR2 is SYGVKD. The germline V and J ends were trimmed by 8 bases and 5 bases, with 11 bases remaining between them. The CDR3 here is CAIEDNIDTQYF. The CDR3 DNA sequence: TGTGCCATCGAGGACAACATAGATACGCAGTATTTT.

This clonotype was observed at least ten times. The J gene is TRBJ2-1, the V gene TRBV6-5; 7 bases are shared with TRBD1. Per the germline V gene, CDR1 is MNHEY and CDR2 is SVGAGI. This CDR3 is 15 amino acids long. Germline trimming cut 6 bases from V and 6 bases from J; bases unmatched to any gene: 11. The CDR3 DNA reads TGTGCCAGCAGCCTCGCCCGACAGGGACGCAATGAGCAGTTCTTC. Amino acids: CASSLARQGRNEQFF.

This chain links TRBV10-3 with TRBJ2-4; tentatively, D is TRBD1 or TRBD2 (5 bases each). The germline CDR1 and CDR2 sequences are ENHRY and SYGVKD. The CDR3 is 17 amino acids. Trimming pared 0 bases from V and 1 base from J, leaving 13 bases between. CDR3 sequence reads: CAISESKSWGAKNIQYF. The CDR3 nucleotides are TGTGCCATCAGTGAGTCGAAGTCGTGGGGGGCCAAAAACATTCAGTACTTC.

This clonotype was detected a few times. The CDR3 region is CASSLQNTEAFF. CDR3 nucleotide sequence: TGTGCCAGCAGTTTACAGAACACTGAAGCTTTCTTT. The V and J genes are TRBV6-2 or TRBV6-3 and TRBJ1-1; D is ambiguous. CDR3 length: 12 residues. V lost 4 bases and J lost 1, with 4 bases in between. Per the germline V gene, CDR1 is MNHEY and CDR2 is SVGEGT.

This chain connects TRBV28 to TRBJ2-3, with 7 bases lining up with TRBD2. This CDR3 has 16 residues. Germline V lookup: CDR1 MDHEN, CDR2 SYDVKM. V was pared by 2 bases and J by 1 base, with 6 bases of the junction left unmatched. The CDR3 protein is CASSLGRGTGTDTQYF. The CDR3 DNA follows: TGTGCCAGCAGTTTAGGGCGGGGGACCGGCACAGATACGCAGTATTTT.

The V gene is TRBV4-1, the J gene TRBJ2-2, with D uncertain. The CDR3 length is 16 residues. Germline V gene data show CDR1 as MGHRA and CDR2 as YSYEKL. Trimming took 3 bases from V and 2 from J, leaving 13 bases between them. CDR3 in DNA: TGCGCCAGCAGCCACGCCAGAGGTTTAAACACCGGGGAGCTGTTTTTT. This sequence encodes CASSHARGLNTGELFF.

About this clonotype: Likely a read error: the CDR3 ends without its conserved phenylalanine or tryptophan. J is TRBJ2-5 and V is TRBV29-1; D is ambiguous. Trimming removed 5 bases at V and 4 bases at J, with 23 bases between. CDR1 is SQVTM and CDR2 is ANQGSEA in the germline V gene. CDR3 length: 16 amino acids. This CDR3 is CSVTGLLSQVRETQYL. CDR3 nucleotides: TGCAGCGTTACCGGGCTCCTGTCCCAGGTTCGAGAGACCCAGTACTTA.

As to this clonotype: It may be a read error: a sequence one base away is much more abundant. The J gene is TRBJ2-7, the V gene TRBV11-2; D is uncertain. The CDR3 loop spans 16 amino acids. Germline V lookup: CDR1 SGHAT, CDR2 FQNNGV. CDR3 region: CDSSLVGRHSNYEQYF. The CDR3 region has the DNA TGTGACAGCAGCTTAGTCGGCCGTCATTCGAATTACGAGCAGTACTTC.

In this sample, this clonotype turned up a few times. The chain joins TRBV30 to TRBJ2-7; TRBD2 matches at 7 bases. The V segment lost 1 base and the J segment 6 bases; nucleotides outside the gene matches: 9. CDR1 and CDR2 (germline): GTSNPN, SVGIG (reference sequence). The CDR3 contains 14 residues. The CDR3 spells CAWSALREGTEQYF. The CDR3 DNA reads TGTGCCTGGAGTGCCTTAAGGGAGGGGACCGAGCAGTACTTC.

The J gene is TRBJ2-7, the V gene TRBV6-5; a weak D match, TRBD2 (5 bases). V was shortened by 6 bases and J by 7 bases, with 10 bases between the two germline ends. CDR3 size: 11 residues. CDR1 MNHEY and CDR2 SVGAGI come from the germline V gene. The DNA of the CDR3 is TGTGCCAGCAGCACGGGGTGTGAGCAGTACTTC. It yields the protein CASSTGCEQYF.

A remark on this clonotype: Compared with germline, one end of the junction differs, possibly owing to a read error. The rearrangement links TRBV10-2 to TRBJ1-6; the D is unclear. The germline V gene has CDR1 WSHSY and CDR2 SAAADI. This CDR3 is 13 amino acids long. The DNA for the CDR3 is TGCGCCATCAGTCCTGGTCCGGGGTCACCCCTCCACTTT. Protein: CAISPGPGSPLHF.

With respect to this clonotype: This may arise from a read error, as a much more abundant clone is one base away. This chain connects TRBV28 to TRBJ2-3, with 8 bases identical to TRBD1. Germline-derived CDR1 and CDR2 are MDHEN and SYDVKM. This CDR3 has 17 amino acids. The CDR3 protein is CASRERTGRGVPDRQYF. The CDR3 DNA is TGTGCCAGCAGAGAACGGACAGGGAGAGGGGTGCCAGATAGGCAGTATTTT.

In its sample, this clonotype was seen a few times. The J gene is TRBJ2-7, the V gene TRBV4-2; 9 positions agree with TRBD2. The germline CDR1 and CDR2 sequences are LGHNA and YNFKEQ. The V segment lost 4 bases and the J segment 2 bases; nucleotides outside the gene matches: 3. This CDR3 has 14 residues. The CDR3 spells CASSRTSATYEQYF. The CDR3 region has the DNA TGTGCCAGCAGCCGGACTAGCGCGACCTACGAGCAGTACTTC.

The chain has TRBV29-1 and TRBJ2-1; 8 bases align to TRBD2. CDR1 and CDR2 (germline): SQVTM, ANQGSEA. This CDR3 is 16 amino acids long. The V gene end was trimmed by 0 bases and the J gene end by 7 bases; junction bases not matched to a gene: 11. Here the CDR3 DNA reads TGCAGCGTTGAAGATCCGCGGGAGGCCCTTGAGAATGAGCAGTTCTTC. Its translation is CSVEDPREALENEQFF.

V usage is TRBV29-1 and J usage is TRBJ2-3; 9 bases are a match to TRBD1. The germline V gene has CDR1 SQVTM and CDR2 ANQGSEA. Trimming cost V 1 base and J 0 bases; bases outside gene matches: 2. The CDR3 is 15 amino acids. CDR3 sequence: CSVEGGQGSTDTQYF. Written as DNA, the CDR3 is TGCAGCGTTGAAGGGGGACAGGGAAGCACAGATACGCAGTATTTT.

This clonotype was counted a single time. An end of the junction does not agree with germline; a read error may underlie this. The chain recombines TRBV6-5 with TRBJ2-5, with D maybe TRBD1 (7 bases). Germline CDR1 is MNHEY and CDR2 is SVGAGI. The CDR3 consists of 16 residues. The CDR3 sequence is CASSYSGSGGQETQYF. Here the CDR3 DNA reads TGTGCAAGCAGTTACTCAGGATCAGGGGGGCAAGAGACCCAGTACTTC.

The sample holds a few counts of this clonotype. One junction end does not reproduce the germline sequence, and a read error may be involved. The chain combines TRBV28 with TRBJ2-7; possibly TRBD2 for D (6 bases). Germline CDR1 and CDR2: MDHEN and SYDVKM. The CDR3 is made up of 14 amino acids. The CDR3 coding sequence is TGTGCTAGCAGTTTCGGAGGGGTTGCCTACGAGCAGTACTTC. Encoded protein: CASSFGGVAYEQYF.